This TCR beta chain was captured by sequencing in a study of vaccination effects on CD4 cells after COVID-19. Study as a whole: Wells containing 1.5 million to 2.5 million PBMC each were cultured with 9 to 10 IU/ml IL-2 and 8 to 10 ug/ml peptides. General study findings and limits: In the late period after vaccination, infection- and vaccine-induced clones contracted markedly. A shortage of convalescent patients and an absence of early post-infection timepoints characterized the study.

Isolation of CD4+ T cells took place after more than 9 days of culture. Everyone in the study got two shots of either the BNT162b2 or mRNA-1273 vaccine. CDR3 length: 17 amino acids. Per germline, CDR1 MNHNS and CDR2 SASEGT. V was cut by 2 bases and J by 6 bases, with 17 bases left in between. Only in-frame clones appear in the TCRdb table, and some are missing; sequencing was by immunoSEQ multiplex PCR. Among more than 55,000 clones listed, about four fifths were seen once. This clone has a single count. Its antigen is still unknown. The clonotype was recovered from a human donor who received a COVID-19 vaccine. The chain carries TRBV6-1 and TRBJ1-6; no firm D call. This specimen consisted of CD4+ T cells from PBMCs cultured without peptide, obtained after COVID-19 vaccination. CDR3 loop: CASSERTGSTFNSPLHF. The CDR3 nucleotides are TGTGCCAGCAGTGAAAGGACGGGGAGTACCTTTAATTCACCCCTCCACTTT.